The clone carrying this T cell receptor beta chain was recorded only once. The authors sequenced TCR beta from blood CD8+ and CD4+ T cells. Both CD4+ and CD8+ T cells were negatively isolated, and TEMRA cells underwent FACS enrichment. These data originate in a study of CD8 T cells in Susac syndrome. This CDR3 spans 17 amino acids. Germline V gives CDR1 SGHVS, CDR2 FNYEAQ. V shed 1 base and J 5 bases; nucleotides not matched to a gene: 7. cDNA came from approximately 0.5 to 1 ug RNA primed by random hexamers. Coverage of TCR beta CDR3 amplification by immunoSEQ multiplex PCR extended to 54 Vbeta and 13 Jbeta. TCRdb fed the immunoSEQ multiplex PCR reads into MiXCR, producing one record per CDR3 protein. The profile covers fewer than 350,000 distinct CDR3 sequences, with about nine tenths appearing a single time and less than 0.2% taken by the ten largest.

The rearrangement joins TRBV7-6 to TRBJ2-5; 13 bases are a match to TRBD2. Sequenced sample: CD8+ T cells from PBMCs. The clonotype was recovered from a human donor with multiple sclerosis. CDR3 protein: CASSLEGTSGASETQYF. In nucleotides, the CDR3 is TGTGCCAGCAGCTTAGAGGGGACTAGCGGGGCTTCGGAGACCCAGTACTTC.